A single sample gave rise to the 10 T cell receptor beta chains below, sequenced in a study of T cells after yellow fever vaccination. TCRdb independently ran MiXCR on the 5' RACE reads; one entry per CDR3 protein. The sample includes about 320,000 distinct CDR3 sequences, roughly a tenth of them seen just once. The source was CD4+ T cells sorted from PBMCs, collected 45 days after the yellow fever booster vaccination. These receptors originate from a man aged 18 to 30 who received the YFV17D yellow fever vaccine.

V and J are TRBV2 and TRBJ1-5, with a tentative D call TRBD1 (5 bases). The CDR3 is 17 amino acids. Germline-derived CDR1 and CDR2 are SNHLY and FYNNEI. Between the trimmed V and J ends, which lost 5 bases and 0 bases, there was a span of 17 bases. CDR3 loop: CASSLMGLGGSNQPQHF. CDR3 coding DNA: TGTGCCAGCAGTCTCATGGGGTTGGGGGGTAGCAATCAGCCCCAGCATTTT.

This clonotype showed up just a few times. This chain uses TRBV9 with TRBJ1-4; D may be TRBD1 (5 bases). With 5 bases removed from V and 7 bases from J, the gap between germline ends came to 9 bases. Germline assignment: CDR1 SGDLS and CDR2 YYNGEE. The CDR3 has 12 amino acids. The CDR3 spells CASRGTGEKLFF. Here the CDR3 DNA reads TGTGCCAGCAGGGGGACGGGTGAAAAACTGTTTTTT.

This clonotype occurred once. V gene TRBV7-3 combines with J gene TRBJ2-3; 9 bases fit TRBD2. The trim removed 3 bases at V and 3 bases at J, leaving 10 bases unmatched. CDR3 length equals 17 residues. Germline V gives CDR1 SGHTA, CDR2 FQGTGA. The CDR3 nucleotides read TGTGCCAGCAGCTTCCGCGGGGGGGCTTTGGAGACAGATACGCAGTATTTT. Translated: CASSFRGGALETDTQYF.

V usage is TRBV7-2 and J usage is TRBJ1-1, with D unresolved. The CDR3 has 12 residues. Germline V gene lookup returns CDR1 SGHTA and CDR2 FQGNSA. Trimming took 1 base from V and 11 from J, leaving 11 bases between them. The chain's CDR3 is CASSLGTVGAFF. The CDR3 DNA sequence: TGTGCCAGCAGCTTAGGAACGGTCGGGGCTTTCTTT.

There are many counts of this clonotype. This chain links TRBV5-4 with TRBJ2-2; TRBD1 matches at 8 bases. The J segment lost 2 bases and the V segment lost 6 bases, leaving 12 bases of the junction unmatched. This CDR3 contains 17 residues. CDR1 and CDR2 from the germline V gene are SGHNT and YYREEE (reference sequence). For the CDR3, the DNA is TGTGCCAGCACTGGCCCCGGGACAGGAAGTAACACCGGGGAGCTGTTTTTT. Translating it yields CASTGPGTGSNTGELFF.

This clonotype showed up just a few times. The genes are TRBV7-2 and TRBJ2-2; TRBD2 aligns across 7 bases. CDR3 size: 16 residues. CDR1 is SGHTA and CDR2 is FQGNSA in the germline V gene. V dropped 1 base and J dropped 2; count of bases not matched to a gene: 4. The CDR3 DNA is TGTGCCAGCAGCTTAGTTGGCGGGGGAAACACCGGGGAGCTGTTTTTT. As protein: CASSLVGGGNTGELFF.

This clonotype was recorded a few times. As DNA, the CDR3 is TGTGCCAGCAGTTTTCCGGGACATGGGGACGGGGAGCTGTTTTTT. Protein sequence: CASSFPGHGDGELFF. This chain uses TRBV6-5 with TRBJ2-2; D might be TRBD1 (6 bases). This CDR3 has 15 residues. V was shortened by 4 bases and J by 7 bases, with 16 bases between the two germline ends. Germline V CDR1 and CDR2: MNHEY, SVGAGI.

The V call is TRBV20-1, the J call TRBJ2-3, with 10 nucleotides matching TRBD1. V gave up 0 bases and J gave up 3 bases; unmatched junction bases: 6. This CDR3 region has 16 residues. Germline-derived CDR1 and CDR2 are DFQATT and SNEGSKA (reference sequence). The CDR3 coding sequence is TGCAGTGCTAGAGACCATCGACAGGGGGCTACAGATACGCAGTATTTT. Translating gives CSARDHRQGATDTQYF.

A few counts support this clonotype. V usage is TRBV28 and J usage is TRBJ2-7; D remains unclear. This CDR3 contains 11 residues. V shed 3 bases and J shed 5 bases, with 5 bases lying between them. Germline-derived CDR1 and CDR2 are MDHEN and SYDVKM. In DNA, the CDR3 is TGTGCCAGCAGTTTCCGAGACGAGCAGTACGTC. It encodes CASSFRDEQYV.

The rearrangement joins TRBV7-7 to TRBJ2-3; TRBD2 matches at 11 bases. The V segment lost 2 bases and the J segment 5 bases; nucleotides outside the gene matches: 6. The V gene's germline CDR1 is SSHAT and CDR2 FNYEAQ (reference sequence). The CDR3 loop spans 16 amino acids. CDR3 in DNA: TGTGCCAGCAGCTTATTAGCGGGGGGGATTGGAGATACGCAGTATTTT. Its protein is CASSLLAGGIGDTQYF.